This TCR beta chain was sequenced for a study of blood T cell repertoires in COVID-19. Across the study: Acute and convalescent COVID-19 specimens originated in the United States, Italy and Spain. From T cells, B-cell-depleted T cells, or PBMCs came the material, which was cDNA or gDNA.

V was pared by 4 bases and J by 8 bases, with 4 bases of the junction left unmatched. From germline, CDR1 is LNHDA and CDR2 SQIVND (reference sequence). The CDR3 totals 13 residues. TCRdb's copy holds only in-frame clones and misses some; the assay was immunoSEQ multiplex PCR. Of about 45,000 clones in the sample, 80% were seen once. The gene calls are TRBV19 and TRBJ1-4; 7 positions match TRBD1. The sequencing sample was made of peripheral blood. The sequence was obtained from a man aged 70-80 years with acute or convalescent COVID-19. The DNA of the CDR3 is TGTGCCAGTAGTAGACAGGGCTCAGAAAAACTGTTTTTT. Encoded protein: CASSRQGSEKLFF. Looking up the rest from reference TRBV19 and TRBJ1-4 gives the full variable domain: DGGITQSPKYLFRKEGQNVTLSCEQNLNHDAMYWYRQDPGQGLRLIYYSQIVNDFQKGDIAEGYSVSREKKESFPLTVTSAQKNPTAFYLCASSRQGSEKLFFGSGTQLSVL.